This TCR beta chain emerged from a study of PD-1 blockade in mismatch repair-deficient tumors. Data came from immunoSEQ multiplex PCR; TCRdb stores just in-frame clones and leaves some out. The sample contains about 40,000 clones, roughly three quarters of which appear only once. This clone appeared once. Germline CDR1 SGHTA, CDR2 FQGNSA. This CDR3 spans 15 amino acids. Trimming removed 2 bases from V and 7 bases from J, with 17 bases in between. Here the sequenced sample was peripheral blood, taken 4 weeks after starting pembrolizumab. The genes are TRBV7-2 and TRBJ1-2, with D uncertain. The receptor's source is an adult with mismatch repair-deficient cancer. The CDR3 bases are TGTGCCAGCAGCTTATCGGGAGGAAGGTCGACTGGCTACACCTTC. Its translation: CASSLSGGRSTGYTF.